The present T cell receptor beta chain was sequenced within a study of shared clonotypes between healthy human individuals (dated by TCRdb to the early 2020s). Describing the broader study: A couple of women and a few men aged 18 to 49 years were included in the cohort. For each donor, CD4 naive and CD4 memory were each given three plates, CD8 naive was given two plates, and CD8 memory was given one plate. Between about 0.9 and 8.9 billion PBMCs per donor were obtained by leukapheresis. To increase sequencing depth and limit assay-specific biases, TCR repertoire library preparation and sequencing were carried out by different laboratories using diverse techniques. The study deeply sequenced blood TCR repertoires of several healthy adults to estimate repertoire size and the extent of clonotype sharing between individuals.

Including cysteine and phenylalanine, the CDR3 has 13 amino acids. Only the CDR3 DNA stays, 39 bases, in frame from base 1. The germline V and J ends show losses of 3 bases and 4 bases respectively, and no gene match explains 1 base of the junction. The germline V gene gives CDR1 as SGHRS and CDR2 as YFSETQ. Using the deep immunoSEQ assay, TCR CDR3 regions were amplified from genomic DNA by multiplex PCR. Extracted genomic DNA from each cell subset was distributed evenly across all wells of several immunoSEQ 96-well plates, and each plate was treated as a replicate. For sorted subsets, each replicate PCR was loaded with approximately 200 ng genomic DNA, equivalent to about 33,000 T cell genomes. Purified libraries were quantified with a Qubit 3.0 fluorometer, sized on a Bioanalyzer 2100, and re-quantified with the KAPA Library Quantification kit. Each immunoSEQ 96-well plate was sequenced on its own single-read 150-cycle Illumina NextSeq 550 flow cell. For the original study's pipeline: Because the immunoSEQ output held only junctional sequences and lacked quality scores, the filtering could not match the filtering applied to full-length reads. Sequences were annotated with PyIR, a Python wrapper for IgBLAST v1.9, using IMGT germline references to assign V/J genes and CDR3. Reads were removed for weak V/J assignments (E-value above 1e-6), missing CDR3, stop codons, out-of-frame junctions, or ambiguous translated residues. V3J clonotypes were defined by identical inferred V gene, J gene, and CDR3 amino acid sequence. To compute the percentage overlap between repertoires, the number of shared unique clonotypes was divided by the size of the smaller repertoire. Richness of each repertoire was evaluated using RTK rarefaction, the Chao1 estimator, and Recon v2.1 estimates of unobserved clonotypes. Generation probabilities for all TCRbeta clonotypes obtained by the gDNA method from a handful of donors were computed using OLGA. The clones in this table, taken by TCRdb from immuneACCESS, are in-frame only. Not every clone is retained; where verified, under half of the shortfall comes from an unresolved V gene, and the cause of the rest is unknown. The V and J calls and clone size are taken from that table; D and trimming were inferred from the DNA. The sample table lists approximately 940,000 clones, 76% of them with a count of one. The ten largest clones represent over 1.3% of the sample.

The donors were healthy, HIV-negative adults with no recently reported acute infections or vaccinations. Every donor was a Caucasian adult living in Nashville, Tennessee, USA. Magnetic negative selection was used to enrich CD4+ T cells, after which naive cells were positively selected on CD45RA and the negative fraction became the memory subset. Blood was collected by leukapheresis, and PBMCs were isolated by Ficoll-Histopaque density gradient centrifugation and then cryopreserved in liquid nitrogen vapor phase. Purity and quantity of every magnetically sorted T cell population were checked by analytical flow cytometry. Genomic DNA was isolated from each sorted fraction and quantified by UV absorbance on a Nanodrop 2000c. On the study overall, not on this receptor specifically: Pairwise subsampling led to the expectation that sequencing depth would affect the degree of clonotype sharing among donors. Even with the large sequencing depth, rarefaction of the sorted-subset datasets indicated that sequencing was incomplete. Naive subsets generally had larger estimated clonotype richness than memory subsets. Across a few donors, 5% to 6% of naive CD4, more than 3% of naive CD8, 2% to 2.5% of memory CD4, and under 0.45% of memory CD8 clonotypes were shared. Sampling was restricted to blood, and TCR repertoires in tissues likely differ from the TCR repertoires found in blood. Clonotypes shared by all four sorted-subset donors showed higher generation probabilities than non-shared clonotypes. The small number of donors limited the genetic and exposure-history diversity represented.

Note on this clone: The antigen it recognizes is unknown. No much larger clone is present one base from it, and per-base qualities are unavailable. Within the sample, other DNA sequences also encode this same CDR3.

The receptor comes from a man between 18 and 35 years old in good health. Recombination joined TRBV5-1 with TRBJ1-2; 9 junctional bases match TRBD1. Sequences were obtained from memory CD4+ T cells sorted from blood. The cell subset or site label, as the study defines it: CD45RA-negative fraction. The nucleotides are TGCGCCAGCAGCTCGGGACAGGGCTATGGCTACACCTTC. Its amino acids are CASSSGQGYGYTF.